Shown below are 27 T cell receptor beta chains from a single sample sequenced in a study of cytomegalovirus exposure and HLA in healthy donors. Primers included in the PCR were 60 Vbeta and 13 Jbeta primers. The method was immunoSEQ multiplex PCR; TCRdb's version includes in-frame clones alone and lacks a portion of them. In the table there are about 280,000 clones, around 90% of which are singletons. Sequenced material: PBMCs. Receptors were obtained from a young woman in good health and CMV-seronegative.

This clone was detected once. V is TRBV7-7 and J is TRBJ2-3; TRBD1 matches at 8 bases. CDR3 size: 15 residues. Germline CDR1 reads SSHAT; CDR2 reads FNYEAQ (reference sequence). V trimming: 1 base; J trimming: 4 bases; junction bases outside the gene matches: 4. The CDR3 DNA sequence: TGTGCCAGCAGCTTAGGCGGACAGGGAGCAGATACGCAGTATTTT. The encoded protein is CASSLGGQGADTQYF.

A single count supports this clone. This rearrangement joins TRBV30 to TRBJ2-7; 10 nucleotides line up with TRBD2. The CDR3 length is 14 residues. Germline values: CDR1 GTSNPN, CDR2 SVGIG (reference sequence). Unmatched junction bases numbered 10, after V lost 7 bases and J lost 4 bases. CDR3 DNA: TGTGCCTCCCAGCGGGGGGGCCCACTTTACGAGCAGTACTTC. Its protein is CASQRGGPLYEQYF.

The DNA for the CDR3 is TGCGCCAGCCGGCAGGCAGGGGTCTACGAGCAGTACTTC. Translated, it gives CASRQAGVYEQYF. The genes are TRBV5-1 and TRBJ2-7, with a tentative D call TRBD1 (6 bases). CDR1 SGHRS and CDR2 YFSETQ come from the germline V gene. Trimming cost V 7 bases and J 3 bases, with 14 bases left between them. The CDR3 spans 13 residues.

The rearrangement uses TRBV5-1 and TRBJ1-1; weak D call: TRBD1 (6 bases). Germline V lookup: CDR1 SGHRS, CDR2 YFSETQ. Trimming took 5 bases from V and 0 from J, leaving 17 bases between them. The CDR3 consists of 16 residues. The CDR3 region is CASRSATGSMNTEAFF. CDR3 sequence (DNA): TGCGCCAGCAGATCGGCCACAGGGTCCATGAACACTGAAGCTTTCTTT.

This clone was seen more than once but under ten times. The gene calls are TRBV5-1 and TRBJ2-1; 8 bases are a match to TRBD2. Looked up from germline, CDR1 is SGHRS and CDR2 is YFSETQ. J gave up 7 bases and V 5 bases, and 5 bases lay outside the gene matches. This CDR3 region has 13 residues. This CDR3 is CASRRGAGNEQFF. The CDR3 region has the DNA TGCGCCAGCAGGCGGGGGGCGGGTAATGAGCAGTTCTTC.

The rearrangement uses TRBV11-2 and TRBJ2-7, with 8 positions matching TRBD2. This CDR3 has 15 amino acids. V shed 3 bases and J 1 base; nucleotides not matched to a gene: 5. Germline CDR1 is SGHAT and CDR2 is FQNNGV. CDR3 in DNA: TGTGCCAGCAGCTTGGTTAGCGGGACATCCTACGAGCAGTACTTC. Protein: CASSLVSGTSYEQYF.

This chain links TRBV19 with TRBJ1-1, with a possible D match to TRBD1 (6 bases). The CDR3 extends over 17 amino acids. Germline CDR1 LNHDA, CDR2 SQIVND (reference sequence). The germline V and J ends were trimmed by 3 bases and 0 bases, with 17 bases remaining between them. This CDR3 is CASSIERFRGMNTEAFF. CDR3 DNA: TGTGCCAGTAGTATTGAAAGGTTCAGGGGAATGAACACTGAAGCTTTCTTT.

This chain uses TRBV6-5 with TRBJ2-7; TRBD1 agrees at 8 bases. V lost 0 bases and J lost 3; bases outside the gene matches: 4. CDR1 and CDR2 from the germline V gene are MNHEY and SVGAGI. CDR3 length equals 15 residues. CDR3 sequence reads: CASSYSGQGGYEQYF. As DNA, the CDR3 is TGTGCCAGCAGTTACTCCGGACAGGGCGGCTACGAGCAGTACTTC.

The chain combines TRBV9 with TRBJ1-3; 10 bases agree with TRBD1. This CDR3 is built from 18 residues. The J segment lost 0 bases and the V segment lost 2 bases, leaving 8 bases of the junction unmatched. CDR1 and CDR2 from the germline V gene are SGDLS and YYNGEE. The chain's CDR3 is CASSVPGQGKDSGNTIYF. The DNA for the CDR3 is TGTGCCAGCAGCGTCCCGGGACAGGGGAAGGACTCTGGAAACACCATATATTTT. Variable domain in full (rest from reference TRBV9 and TRBJ1-3): DSGVTQTPKHLITATGQRVTLRCSPRSGDLSVYWYQQSLDQGLQFLIQYYNGEERAKGNILERFSAQQFPDLHSELNLSSLELGDSALYFCASSVPGQGKDSGNTIYFGEGSWLTVV.

The chain combines TRBV5-6 with TRBJ2-7, with 13 nucleotides matching TRBD2. CDR3 length: 19 residues. Germline V CDR1 and CDR2: SGHDT, YYEEEE. V trimming: 3 bases; J trimming: 4 bases; junction bases outside the gene matches: 16. The CDR3 here is CASSWGTTGTSGTDYEQYF. The CDR3 DNA follows: TGTGCCAGCAGCTGGGGAACAACCGGGACTAGCGGGACAGATTACGAGCAGTACTTC. The full variable domain, completed using reference TRBV5-6 and TRBJ2-7, is DAGVTQSPTHLIKTRGQQVTLRCSPKSGHDTVSWYQQALGQGPQFIFQYYEEEERQRGNFPDRFSGHQFPNYSSELNVNALLLGDSALYLCASSWGTTGTSGTDYEQYFGPGTRLTVT.

The V and J genes are TRBV10-3 and TRBJ2-7, with D possibly TRBD2 on 6 matching bases. Between the trimmed V and J ends, which lost 7 bases and 0 bases, there was a span of 10 bases. The germline V gene has CDR1 ENHRY and CDR2 SYGVKD. The CDR3 runs 13 residues. CDR3 sequence (DNA): TGTGCCATCAAAATCGGGGGCTCCTACGAGCAGTACTTC. Amino acids: CAIKIGGSYEQYF.

The chain combines TRBV12-5 with TRBJ2-3, with TRBD1 as a possible D gene (5 bases). With 6 bases removed from V and 0 bases from J, the gap between germline ends came to 7 bases. Germline CDR1 is LGHNT and CDR2 is FRNRAP. The CDR3 spans 13 residues. CDR3 sequence (DNA): TGTGCTAGTGGGCAGGGAAGCACAGATACGCAGTATTTT. Residues: CASGQGSTDTQYF.

This clone was seen just once. The chain employs TRBV5-6 and TRBJ1-4, with 9 nucleotides matching TRBD1. The length of the CDR3 is 15 residues. The germline CDR1 and CDR2 sequences are SGHDT and YYEEEE. V lost 4 bases, J lost 6 bases, and 7 bases stayed unmatched. The CDR3 loop is CASSIRGQGYEKLFF. The CDR3 DNA is TGTGCCAGCAGCATTAGGGGACAGGGTTATGAAAAACTGTTTTTT.

The V call is TRBV5-4, the J call TRBJ2-1; 11 bases match TRBD2. After removal of 4 bases from V and 5 bases from J, the junction contained 17 bases not matched to a gene. This CDR3 contains 19 residues. Germline CDR1 is SGHNT and CDR2 is YYREEE (reference sequence). In DNA, the CDR3 is TGTGCCAGCAGCCGACCGGTGCTGGGGGCTAGCGGGGGGCACAATGAGCAGTTCTTC. It is translated as CASSRPVLGASGGHNEQFF.

The chain joins TRBV4-1 to TRBJ2-7; TRBD2 aligns across 8 bases. The CDR3 is 15 amino acids. The J segment lost 2 bases and the V segment lost 0 bases, leaving 3 bases of the junction unmatched. Germline lookup yields CDR1 MGHRA and CDR2 YSYEKL. The CDR3 DNA follows: TGCGCCAGCAGCCAAGAAGCGGGGGCGGCCTACGAGCAGTACTTC. Protein: CASSQEAGAAYEQYF.

This clone has a single count. The chain carries TRBV6-5 and TRBJ1-2; TRBD1 aligns across 8 bases. Trimming removed 7 bases from V and 4 bases from J; junction bases left unmatched: 8. In germline, CDR1 is MNHEY, CDR2 SVGAGI. The CDR3 runs 14 residues. The CDR3 sequence is CASTNRGIGYGYTF. CDR3 coding DNA: TGTGCCAGCACTAACAGGGGGATCGGCTATGGCTACACCTTC.

This chain links TRBV28 with TRBJ2-5; 7 positions agree with TRBD1. After removal of 8 bases from V and 4 bases from J, the junction contained 10 bases not matched to a gene. This CDR3 spans 14 amino acids. Per the germline V gene, CDR1 is MDHEN and CDR2 is SYDVKM. CDR3 nucleotide sequence: TGTGCCAGCGGCCTTACAGGGGTATCAGAGACCCAGTACTTC. Residues: CASGLTGVSETQYF.

The CDR3 loop is CASSEWDKSTPLHF. The CDR3 nucleotides are TGTGCCAGCAGTGAATGGGACAAATCTACACCCCTCCACTTT. The J gene is TRBJ1-6, the V gene TRBV6-5, with D possibly matching TRBD1 (6 bases). V gave up 5 bases and J gave up 11 bases, with 16 bases separating them. Germline CDR1 is MNHEY and CDR2 is SVGAGI. The CDR3 loop spans 14 amino acids.

This clone was observed once. This sequence joins TRBV29-1 and TRBJ1-1; possibly TRBD1 for D (6 bases). Deletions cut 7 bases from V and 0 bases from J, with 12 bases between. CDR1 SQVTM and CDR2 ANQGSEA come from the germline V gene. The CDR3 length is 13 residues. CDR3 residues: CSAGGHLNTEAFF. The CDR3 DNA sequence: TGCAGCGCGGGGGGACACTTGAACACTGAAGCTTTCTTT.

The chain uses TRBV6-6 and TRBJ2-3; possible D gene TRBD2, 5 bases. CDR3 size: 14 residues. Germline CDR1 MNHNY, CDR2 SVGAGI (reference sequence). With 4 bases removed from V and 5 bases from J, the gap between germline ends came to 13 bases. As DNA, the CDR3 is TGTGCCAGCAGTTCCGGGGTCGAGGGAGATACGCAGTATTTT. Protein sequence: CASSSGVEGDTQYF.

V usage is TRBV5-1 and J usage is TRBJ1-2; TRBD1 might be the D (5 bases). This CDR3 contains 13 residues. V lost 0 bases to trimming and J lost 4 bases, with 7 bases between them. The germline V gene encodes CDR1 SGHRS and CDR2 YFSETQ. The CDR3 coding sequence is TGCGCCAGCAGCTTGGGCAGGGCCTATGGCTACACCTTC. This translates into CASSLGRAYGYTF.

In its sample, this clone was seen once. V gene TRBV5-8 combines with J gene TRBJ2-1; 8 nucleotides match TRBD2. Germline values: CDR1 SGHTS, CDR2 YDEGEE. V lost 0 bases to trimming and J lost 1 base; unmatched junction nucleotides: 6. The CDR3 consists of 17 residues. The CDR3, as DNA: TGTGCCAGCAGCTTGGTCAGGGGCGGGAGGTCCTACAATGAGCAGTTCTTC. This codes for CASSLVRGGRSYNEQFF. The full variable domain, completed using reference TRBV5-8 and TRBJ2-1, is EAGVTQSPTHLIKTRGQQATLRCSPISGHTSVYWYQQALGLGLQFLLWYDEGEERNRGNFPPRFSGRQFPNYSSELNVNALELEDSALYLCASSLVRGGRSYNEQFFGPGTRLTVL.

Remarks on this clone: Germline and junction disagree at one end, which may indicate a read error. The sample carries other DNA sequences with the same CDR3. CDR3 region: CASSLGGTAFPNSPLHF. The CDR3, as DNA: TGTGCCAGCAGCTTAGGGGGGACAGCATTTCCTAATTCCCCCCTCCACTTT. The chain combines TRBV5-6 with TRBJ1-6, with 7 bases fitting TRBD1. This CDR3 has 17 residues. Germline CDR1 SGHDT, CDR2 YYEEEE.

The V and J genes are TRBV5-6 and TRBJ2-2; TRBD1 matches 7 bases. Germline V gives CDR1 SGHDT, CDR2 YYEEEE. With 3 bases clipped from V and 2 bases from J, the junction kept 4 bases outside the gene matches. CDR3 length: 15 amino acids. The CDR3 here is CASSSSGGNTGELFF. DNA of the CDR3: TGTGCCAGCAGCTCCTCAGGGGGAAACACCGGGGAGCTGTTTTTT.

V usage is TRBV18 and J usage is TRBJ1-2; the match to TRBD1 covers 10 bases. CDR1 and CDR2 (germline): KGHSH, LQKENI. CDR3 length: 15 amino acids. V shed 1 base, J shed 2 bases, and the junction held 1 base outside the gene matches. Written as DNA, the CDR3 is TGTGCCAGCTCACCACAGGACAGGGGGAACTATGGCTACACCTTC. It is translated as CASSPQDRGNYGYTF.

The chain links TRBV27 to TRBJ2-7; TRBD2 might be the D (6 bases). CDR1 is MNHEY, CDR2 SMNVEV, per germline (reference sequence). V lost 3 bases and J 1 base, leaving 16 bases between the germline ends. The CDR3 contains 16 residues. CDR3 nucleotides: TGTGCCAGCAGTTTTACGGCCGAGGAGGGGTCCTACGAGCAGTACTTC. Protein sequence: CASSFTAEEGSYEQYF.

The chain recombines TRBV6-5 with TRBJ2-1; 8 bases line up with TRBD2. V dropped 5 bases and J dropped 5; count of bases not matched to a gene: 8. The CDR3 runs 15 residues. The V gene's germline CDR1 is MNHEY and CDR2 SVGAGI. CDR3 in DNA: TGTGCCAGCAGTCCGAGCGGGGGCACTAACAATGAGCAGTTCTTC. Translated: CASSPSGGTNNEQFF.